The 13 T cell receptor beta chains below all came from one sample that was sequenced in a study of blood T cell repertoires in COVID-19. Only in-frame clones appear in the TCRdb table, and some are missing; sequencing was by immunoSEQ multiplex PCR. The sample records about 270,000 clones, roughly 89% being singletons. Sample: PBMCs or T cells enriched from blood (not recorded which). Source of these receptors: a woman aged 55-69 years who had recovered from COVID-19.

This chain links TRBV27 with TRBJ2-3; 8 positions agree with TRBD2. The germline gives CDR1 MNHEY, CDR2 SMNVEV (reference sequence). The CDR3 covers 14 residues. V lost 4 bases and J lost 2; bases outside the gene matches: 2. DNA of the CDR3: TGTGCCAGCAGTTCGCGGGGGGACACAGATACGCAGTATTTT. As protein: CASSSRGDTDTQYF.

This clone has a single count. This chain connects TRBV6-5 to TRBJ1-5, with a weak D call TRBD1 (5 bases). Germline lookup yields CDR1 MNHEY and CDR2 SVGAGI. Trimming removed 6 bases at V and 7 bases at J, with 16 bases between. The CDR3 consists of 14 residues. The CDR3 loop is CASRFGGDGQPQHF. CDR3 in DNA: TGTGCCAGCAGATTCGGGGGGGACGGGCAGCCCCAGCATTTT.

The CDR3 spells CASSFSSGETQYF. The DNA for the CDR3 is TGTGCCAGCAGTTTCTCTAGCGGGGAGACCCAGTACTTC. The rearrangement links TRBV12-3 or TRBV12-4 to TRBJ2-5; TRBD2 aligns across 8 bases. This CDR3 has 13 amino acids. V was clipped by 3 bases and J by 5 bases; unmatched bases: 2.

The V gene is TRBV10-3, the J gene TRBJ1-1, with a possible D match to TRBD1 (5 bases). V lost 5 bases and J lost 6, with 19 bases in between. CDR3 size: 15 residues. CDR1 is ENHRY and CDR2 is SYGVKD in the germline V gene. The CDR3 DNA sequence: TGTGCCATCAGTCGAGGGGAGGTAGGATTCCCTGAAGCTTTCTTT. Translation: CAISRGEVGFPEAFF.

The rearrangement uses TRBV28 and TRBJ1-1; tentative D call: TRBD1 (6 bases). Germline V lookup: CDR1 MDHEN, CDR2 SYDVKM. The CDR3 covers 11 residues. V lost 7 bases to trimming and J lost 6 bases, with 9 bases between them. The CDR3 DNA reads TGTGCCAGCAACAGGGTAGCTGAAGCTTTCTTT. Amino acids: CASNRVAEAFF.

This clone was counted only a few times. The rearrangement uses TRBV6-5 and TRBJ1-1, with D possibly matching TRBD1 (5 bases). V was clipped by 7 bases and J by 1 base, with 10 bases between them. CDR3 length: 13 residues. Germline CDR1 reads MNHEY; CDR2 reads SVGAGI. CDR3 DNA sequence: TGTGCCAGCACCCTGACAGAGAACACTGAAGCTTTCTTT. Its protein is CASTLTENTEAFF.

The rearrangement links TRBV20-1 to TRBJ2-1, with a weak D call TRBD1 (6 bases). With 3 bases removed from V and 4 bases from J, the gap between germline ends came to 16 bases. Germline V lookup: CDR1 DFQATT, CDR2 SNEGSKA (reference sequence). CDR3 length equals 15 residues. CDR3 nucleotide sequence: TGCAGTGCTAGTCGGGGAGTGGGGGCATACAATGAGCAGTTCTTC. It translates to CSASRGVGAYNEQFF.

CDR3 region: CSVEGGGIEAFF. The CDR3 nucleotides are TGCAGCGTTGAAGGGGGGGGCATCGAAGCTTTCTTT. This sequence joins TRBV29-1 and TRBJ1-1; possibly TRBD1 for D (6 bases). Germline loops: CDR1 SQVTM, CDR2 ANQGSEA. V was trimmed by 1 base and J by 8 bases, leaving 11 bases between them. This CDR3 region has 12 residues.

The chain links TRBV3-1 (or the pseudogene TRBV3-2) to TRBJ2-2; a possible D gene is TRBD2 (7 bases). CDR1 is LGHDT, CDR2 YNNKEL, per germline (reference sequence). CDR3 size: 15 residues. Trimming took 7 bases from V and 2 from J, leaving 14 bases between them. CDR3 in DNA: TGTGCCAGCAACCGAGGGGGGGCAAACACCGGGGAGCTGTTTTTT. It encodes CASNRGGANTGELFF.

Comment on this clone: Germline and junction disagree at one end, which may indicate a read error. Other DNA sequences from this sample encode an identical CDR3 as well. V is TRBV5-4 and J is TRBJ2-2, with 11 bases fitting TRBD2. Germline loops: CDR1 SGHNT, CDR2 YYREEE (reference sequence). The CDR3 sequence is 17 residues long. CDR3 coding DNA: TGTGCCAGCAGATTGGGGCTAGCGGGGGGGAACACCGGGGAGCTGTTTTTT. As protein: CASRLGLAGGNTGELFF.

The chain combines TRBV6-5 with TRBJ2-3; 7 nucleotides line up with TRBD2. Trimming removed 6 bases from V and 5 bases from J; junction bases left unmatched: 11. Germline CDR1 is MNHEY and CDR2 is SVGAGI. The CDR3 spans 15 residues. The DNA of the CDR3 is TGTGCCAGCAGGGGGGGGGACCAAGGGTTAGATACGCAGTATTTT. As protein: CASRGGDQGLDTQYF.

Only one count was recorded for this clone. This chain connects TRBV30 to TRBJ2-1, with a tentative D call TRBD1 (7 bases). Germline values: CDR1 GTSNPN, CDR2 SVGIG (reference sequence). The CDR3 is 14 residues long. V was clipped by 5 bases and J by 6 bases, with 17 bases between them. DNA for the CDR3: TGTGCCTGGGCACAGGGGTCGACTAGCAATGAGCAGTTCTTC. Its protein is CAWAQGSTSNEQFF.

The chain recombines TRBV19 with TRBJ1-6, with D perhaps matching TRBD1 (5 bases). Germline assignment: CDR1 LNHDA and CDR2 SQIVND (reference sequence). Trimming took off 9 bases at V and 3 bases at J, with 21 bases between the two ends. The CDR3 has 17 residues. CDR3 in DNA: TGTGCCAGCCACTTCTCAGGGATCGTCGACTATAATTCACCCCTCCACTTT. Protein sequence: CASHFSGIVDYNSPLHF.